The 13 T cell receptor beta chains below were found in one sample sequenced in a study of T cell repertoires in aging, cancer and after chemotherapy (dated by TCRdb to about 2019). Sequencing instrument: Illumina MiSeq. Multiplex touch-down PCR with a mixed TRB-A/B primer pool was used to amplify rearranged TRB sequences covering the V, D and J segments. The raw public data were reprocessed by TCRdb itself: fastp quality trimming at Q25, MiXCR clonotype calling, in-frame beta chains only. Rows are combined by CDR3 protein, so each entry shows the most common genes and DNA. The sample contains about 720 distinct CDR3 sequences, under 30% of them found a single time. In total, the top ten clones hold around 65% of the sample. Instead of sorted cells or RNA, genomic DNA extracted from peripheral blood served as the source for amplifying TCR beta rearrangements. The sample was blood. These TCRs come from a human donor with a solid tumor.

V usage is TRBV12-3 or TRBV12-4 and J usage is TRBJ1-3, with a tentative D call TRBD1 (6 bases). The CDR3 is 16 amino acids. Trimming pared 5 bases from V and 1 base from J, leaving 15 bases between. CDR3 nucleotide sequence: TGTGCCAGCAGTCCGTGGGGGGCCGGTTCTGGAAACACCATATATTTT. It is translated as CASSPWGAGSGNTIYF.

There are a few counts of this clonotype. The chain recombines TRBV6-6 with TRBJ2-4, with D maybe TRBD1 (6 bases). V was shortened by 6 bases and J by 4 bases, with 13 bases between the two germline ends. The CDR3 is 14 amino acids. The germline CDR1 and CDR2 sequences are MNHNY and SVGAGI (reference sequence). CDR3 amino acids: CASRFLGQKNIQYF. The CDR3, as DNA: TGTGCCAGCAGATTCCTGGGACAAAAAAACATTCAGTACTTC.

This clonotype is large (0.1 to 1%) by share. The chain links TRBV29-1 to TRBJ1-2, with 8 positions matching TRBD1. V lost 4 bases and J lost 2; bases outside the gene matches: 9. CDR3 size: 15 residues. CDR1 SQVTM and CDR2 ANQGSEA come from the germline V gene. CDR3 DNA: TGCAGCGTTGGAGACCGACAGGGGCACAACTATGGCTACACCTTC. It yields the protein CSVGDRQGHNYGYTF.

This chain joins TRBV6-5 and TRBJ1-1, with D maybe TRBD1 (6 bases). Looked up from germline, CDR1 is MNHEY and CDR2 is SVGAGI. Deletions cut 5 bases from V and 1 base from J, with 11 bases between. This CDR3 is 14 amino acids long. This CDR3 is CASSPGQPNTEAFF. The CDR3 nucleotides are TGTGCCAGCAGTCCTGGACAGCCGAACACTGAAGCTTTCTTT.

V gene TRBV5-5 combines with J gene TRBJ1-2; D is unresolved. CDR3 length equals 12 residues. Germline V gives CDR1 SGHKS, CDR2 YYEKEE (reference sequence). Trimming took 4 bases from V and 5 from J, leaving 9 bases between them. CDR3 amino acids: CASSKGRYGYTF. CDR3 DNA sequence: TGTGCCAGCAGCAAGGGTCGTTATGGCTACACCTTC.

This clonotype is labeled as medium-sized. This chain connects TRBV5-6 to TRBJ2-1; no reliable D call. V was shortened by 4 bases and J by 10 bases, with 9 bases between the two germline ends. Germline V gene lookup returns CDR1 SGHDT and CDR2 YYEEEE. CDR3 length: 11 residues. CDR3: CASSTLVEQFF. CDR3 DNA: TGTGCCAGCAGCACCTTAGTAGAGCAGTTCTTC. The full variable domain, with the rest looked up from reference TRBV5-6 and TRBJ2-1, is DAGVTQSPTHLIKTRGQQVTLRCSPKSGHDTVSWYQQALGQGPQFIFQYYEEEERQRGNFPDRFSGHQFPNYSSELNVNALLLGDSALYLCASSTLVEQFFGPGTRLTVL.

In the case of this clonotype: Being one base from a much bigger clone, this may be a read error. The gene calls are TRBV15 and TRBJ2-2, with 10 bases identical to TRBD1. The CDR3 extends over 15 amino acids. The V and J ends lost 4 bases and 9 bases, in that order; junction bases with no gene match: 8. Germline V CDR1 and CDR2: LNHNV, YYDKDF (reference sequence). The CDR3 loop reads CATSKGQGRTWELFF. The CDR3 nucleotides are TGTGCCACCAGCAAGGGACAGGGGCGGACCTGGGAGCTGTTTTTT.

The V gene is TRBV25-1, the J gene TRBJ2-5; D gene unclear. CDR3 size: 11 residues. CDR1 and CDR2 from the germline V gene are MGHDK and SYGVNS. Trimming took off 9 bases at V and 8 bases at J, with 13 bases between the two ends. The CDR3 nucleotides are TGTGCCAGGAGTCATCTGGACACCCAGTACTTC. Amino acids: CARSHLDTQYF.

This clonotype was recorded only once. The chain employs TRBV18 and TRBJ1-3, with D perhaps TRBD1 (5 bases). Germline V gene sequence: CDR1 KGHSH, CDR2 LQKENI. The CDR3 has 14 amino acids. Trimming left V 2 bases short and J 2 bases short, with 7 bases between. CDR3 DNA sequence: TGTGCCAGCTCACCAGACAGCCCTGGAAACACCATATATTTT. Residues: CASSPDSPGNTIYF.

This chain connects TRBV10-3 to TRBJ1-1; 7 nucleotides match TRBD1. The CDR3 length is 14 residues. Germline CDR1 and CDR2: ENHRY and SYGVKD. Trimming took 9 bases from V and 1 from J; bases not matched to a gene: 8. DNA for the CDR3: TGTGCCATACGACAGGGAGAATGGAACACTGAAGCTTTCTTT. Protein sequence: CAIRQGEWNTEAFF.

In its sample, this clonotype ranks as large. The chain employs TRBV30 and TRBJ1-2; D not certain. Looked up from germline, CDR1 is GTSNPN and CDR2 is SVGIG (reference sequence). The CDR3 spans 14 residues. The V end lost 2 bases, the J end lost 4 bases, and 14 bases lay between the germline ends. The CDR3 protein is CAWSLPTASYGYTF. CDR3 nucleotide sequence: TGTGCCTGGAGTCTTCCGACCGCGTCCTATGGCTACACCTTC.

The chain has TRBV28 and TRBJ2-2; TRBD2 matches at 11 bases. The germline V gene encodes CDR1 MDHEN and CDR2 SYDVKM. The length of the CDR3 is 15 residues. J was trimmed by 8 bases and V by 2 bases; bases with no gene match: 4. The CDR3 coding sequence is TGTGCCAGCAGTTTAACTAGCGGGGGAAGGGGGGAGCTGTTTTTT. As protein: CASSLTSGGRGELFF.

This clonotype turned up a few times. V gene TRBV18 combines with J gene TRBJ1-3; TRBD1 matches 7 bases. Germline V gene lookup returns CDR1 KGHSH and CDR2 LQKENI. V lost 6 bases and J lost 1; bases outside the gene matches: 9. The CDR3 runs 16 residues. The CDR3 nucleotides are TGTGCCAGCTCTCCCAGGGGGGGCTTGTCTGGAAACACCATATATTTT. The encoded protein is CASSPRGGLSGNTIYF.